This T cell receptor beta chain was profiled in a study of Ad26.COV2.S vaccination and SARS-CoV-2 variants. Study in general: Administration of Ad26.COV2.S was intramuscular, either once or twice 56 days apart.

This CDR3 has 14 amino acids. Germline V gene sequence: CDR1 SGHRS, CDR2 YFSETQ. V was clipped by 6 bases and J by 6 bases, with 18 bases between them. Treatment defined: roughly 19 received Ad26.COV2.S at low or high dose, single or two shots; about five received placebo; per-sample allocation not given. Following the first vaccine or placebo injection, samples were taken on day 63. Turning to this clone: Its specificity is not known.

Study results and caveats: Spike-specific TCR breadth in vaccine recipients exceeded that seen in placebo recipients. Placebo recipients and vaccine recipients were similar in non-spike TCR breadth. Following vaccination, spike-specific CD8+ and CD4+ T cell responses reportedly exhibited substantial breadth.

Here immunoSEQ multiplex PCR was the method, and the copy in TCRdb shows in-frame clones only, minus some. This repertoire shows about 470,000 clones, 90% found once; its top ten account for less than 4.5%. This TCR derives from a person between 18 and 65 years old who received the Ad26.COV2.S COVID-19 vaccine or a placebo. This specimen was peripheral blood, taken in a trial of Ad26.COV2.S vaccine versus placebo. J is TRBJ1-2 and V is TRBV5-1, with D perhaps matching TRBD1 (5 bases). Written as DNA, the CDR3 is TGCGCCAGCACCCCGTCCGGCGAAGGGGATGGCTACACCTTC. Translating it yields CASTPSGEGDGYTF.